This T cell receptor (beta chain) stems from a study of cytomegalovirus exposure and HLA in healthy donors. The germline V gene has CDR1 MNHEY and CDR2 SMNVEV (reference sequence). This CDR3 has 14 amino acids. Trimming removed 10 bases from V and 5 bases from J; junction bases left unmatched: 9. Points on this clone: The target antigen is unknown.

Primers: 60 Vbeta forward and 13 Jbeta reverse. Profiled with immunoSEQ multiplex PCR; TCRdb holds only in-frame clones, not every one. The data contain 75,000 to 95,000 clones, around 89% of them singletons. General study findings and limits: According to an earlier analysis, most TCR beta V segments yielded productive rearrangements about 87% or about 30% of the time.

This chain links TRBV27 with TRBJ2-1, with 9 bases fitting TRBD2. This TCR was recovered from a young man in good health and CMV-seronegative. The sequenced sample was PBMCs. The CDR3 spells CATWGLAGHNEQFF. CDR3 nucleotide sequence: TGTGCCACCTGGGGGCTAGCGGGACACAATGAGCAGTTCTTC.